The text below deals with one TCR beta chain. The target antigen is unknown. Sequencing libraries made from TCR beta cDNA carried unique molecular identifiers. cDNA molecules numbering about 470,000 came from approximately 1 to 10 million T cells. One entry per CDR3 protein results from TCRdb running MiXCR on the PCR reads. The sample carries approximately 730,000 distinct CDR3 sequences, just over 45% recorded once. The data originate from a study of post-analysis software for immune sequencing data. The study, taken as a whole, reports: People with multiple sclerosis had a significantly lower normalized Chao1 diversity than controls did. Four or five TRBV segments were more frequent in patients than controls; TRBV5-6, TRBV5-1 and TRBV20-1 belonged to this group.

CDR1 SGHTA and CDR2 FQGNSA come from the germline V gene. This CDR3 region has 16 residues. Trimming shortened V by 4 bases and J by 4 bases, and 19 bases separated the two germline ends. The gene calls are TRBV7-2 and TRBJ1-1, with D hard to call. Sample: blood. The clonotype was recovered from a girl aged 10-17 years with multiple sclerosis. The CDR3 DNA follows: TGTGCCAGCAGCTGGAGCGGCGGGGTGTCGAGCACTGAAGCTTTCTTT. Translation: CASSWSGGVSSTEAFF.